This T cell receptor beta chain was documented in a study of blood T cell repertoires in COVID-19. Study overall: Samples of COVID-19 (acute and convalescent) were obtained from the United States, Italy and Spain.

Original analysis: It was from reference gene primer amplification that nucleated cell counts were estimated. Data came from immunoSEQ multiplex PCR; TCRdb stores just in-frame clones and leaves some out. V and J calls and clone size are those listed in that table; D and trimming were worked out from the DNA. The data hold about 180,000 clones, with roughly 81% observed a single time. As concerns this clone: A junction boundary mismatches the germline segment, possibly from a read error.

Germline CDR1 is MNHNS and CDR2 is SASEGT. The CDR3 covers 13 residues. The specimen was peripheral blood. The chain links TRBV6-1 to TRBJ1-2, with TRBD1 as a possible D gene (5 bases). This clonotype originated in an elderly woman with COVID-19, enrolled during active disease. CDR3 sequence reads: CASREDSFDGYTF. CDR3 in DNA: TGTGCCAGCAGGGAAGACAGTTTTGACGGCTACACCTTC.